Sequencing of this TCR beta chain was carried out in a study of T cell changes during pregnancy in multiple sclerosis. V lost 3 bases, J lost 6 bases, and 5 bases stayed unmatched. This CDR3 has 16 residues. In germline, CDR1 is SGHTA, CDR2 FQGNSA. Method: immunoSEQ multiplex PCR; TCRdb's copy keeps in-frame clones and lacks some. The sample contains about 51,000 clones, 93% of which appear only once. This rearrangement joins TRBV7-2 to TRBJ2-5; 15 bases fit TRBD2. Source: peripheral blood, taken in the second trimester of pregnancy. This TCR was sampled from a female donor with multiple sclerosis, enrolled in a pregnancy study. CDR3 coding DNA: TGTGCCAGCAGCTTGGCCGGGACTAGCGGGAGGAAGACCCAGTACTTC. Its translation: CASSLAGTSGRKTQYF.